This TCR beta chain derives from a study of shared clonotypes between healthy human individuals. Findings and caveats of the study: Relative to memory subsets, naive subsets generally showed larger estimated richness.

Nashville, Tennessee was home to all donors, who were Caucasian adults. Only in-frame clones appear in the TCRdb table, and some are missing; sequencing was by immunoSEQ multiplex PCR. The repertoire holds about 960,000 clones, approximately 76% seen once, with approximately 1.5% in the top ten. On this clone: Its antigen is unknown.

V lost 0 bases to trimming and J lost 0 bases; unmatched junction nucleotides: 11. The germline V gene has CDR1 SGHNT and CDR2 YYREEE (reference sequence). The CDR3 is made up of 18 amino acids. This chain connects TRBV5-4 to TRBJ2-7, with 8 bases fitting TRBD2. This clonotype originated in a man younger than 30 in good health. Sequencing was done on a sample of memory CD4+ T cells sorted from blood. Subset of the sample: CD45RA-negative fraction. CDR3 DNA sequence: TGTGCCAGCAGCTTGGTAGGGGCTAGCGGGCCAAGCTCCTACGAGCAGTACTTC. It is translated as CASSLVGASGPSSYEQYF.